This T cell receptor (beta chain) was documented in a study of blood T cell repertoires in COVID-19 (dated by TCRdb to 2020 to 2021). Concerning the study at large: Samples covering the acute and convalescent phases of COVID-19 were provided by collaborators in the United States, Italy and Spain. The dataset comprised deeply sampled blood TCRbeta repertoires from subjects exposed to, actively infected with, or recovered from COVID-19. The material from the prospective study consisted of cDNA or gDNA derived from T cells, B-cell-depleted T cells, or PBMCs. The repertoires were released in a freely available public database meant as a resource for research on the immune response to SARS-CoV-2. Samples were obtained from the ongoing ImmuneRACE study (first 160 participants) and from 1,254 subjects provided by 6 global collaborators. Sample metadata almost always included a de-identified subject ID, COVID-19 status, age in years and sex. Where HLA class I and class II types were available, the types were taken from metadata supplied by the sample provider, not from assay-based typing.

As for this clone: Its antigen is still unknown. No base qualities exist here, and no much larger clone lies one base off it.

Participants in the prospective study were enrolled through a virtual design, were aged roughly 18 to 100 years, and lived in approximately 24 United States geographic areas. In the prospective study, cohorts were assigned on the basis of participant-reported clinical history obtained from a screening survey and a study questionnaire. ImmuneRACE Cohort 3 recovered participants were defined by two consecutive negative NP/OP PCR tests, healthcare professional clearance, or symptom resolution. In the prospective study, mobile phlebotomists collected whole blood, serum and a nasopharyngeal or oropharyngeal swab from each participant. Prospective study participants could optionally give additional blood draws and questionnaires over an approximately 2-month period. Blood samples from the prospective study were shipped frozen or at room temperature prior to DNA extraction. In the germline V gene (reference sequence), CDR1 corresponds to LGHDT and CDR2 to YNNKEL. Here V drops 8 bases and J drops 3 bases, and the junction holds 10 bases not matched to any gene. The cysteine opens and the valine closes a CDR3 of 14 amino acids. Of the read, only the CDR3 DNA is kept; its 42 bases are in frame from base 1.

TCRbeta CDR3 regions were amplified from genomic DNA by means of the immunoSEQ Assay, a bias-controlled multiplex PCR. Regarding the original processing steps: Nucleated cell counts per sample were estimated from amplification of reference gene primers within the assay. To quantify the absolute abundance of each unique TCRbeta CDR3 rearrangement, sequence reads were collapsed and filtered. For each sample, productive Simpson clonality was calculated as the square root of Simpson's diversity index over productive rearrangements. Drawn from immuneACCESS, this table holds only the in-frame rearrangements with V and J called that TCRdb kept. Clones are partly lost; checked studies trace under half to an unresolved V gene and leave the rest unexplained. V and J calls and clone size are those listed in that table; D and trimming were worked out from the DNA. This sample comprises roughly 170,000 clones, around four fifths of them detected only once. The ten largest make up approximately 4.7% of the sample.

Beyond this particular receptor, the publication reports: The quantity of clinical and demographic metadata differed by source and by participant and was supplied without curation.

Source material: PBMCs or T cells enriched from blood (not recorded which). Recombination joined TRBV3-1 (or the pseudogene TRBV3-2) with TRBJ2-7, with TRBD2 matching 7 junction bases. This sequence originates from a woman aged 50 to 65 who had recovered from COVID-19. The CDR3 here reads CASPMGGGYYEQYV. The bases are TGTGCCAGCCCCATGGGCGGGGGATACTACGAGCAGTACGTC.